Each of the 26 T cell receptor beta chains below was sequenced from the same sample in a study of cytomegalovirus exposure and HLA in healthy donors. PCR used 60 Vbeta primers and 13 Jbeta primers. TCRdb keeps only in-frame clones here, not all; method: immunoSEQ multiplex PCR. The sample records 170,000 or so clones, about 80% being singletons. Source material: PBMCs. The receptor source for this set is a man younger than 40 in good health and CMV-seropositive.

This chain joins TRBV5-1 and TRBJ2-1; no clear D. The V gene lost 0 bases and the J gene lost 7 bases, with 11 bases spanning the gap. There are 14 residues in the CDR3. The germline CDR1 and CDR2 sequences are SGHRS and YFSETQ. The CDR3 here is CASSLDSASNEQFF. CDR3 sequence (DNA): TGCGCCAGCAGCTTGGATTCAGCGAGTAATGAGCAGTTCTTC.

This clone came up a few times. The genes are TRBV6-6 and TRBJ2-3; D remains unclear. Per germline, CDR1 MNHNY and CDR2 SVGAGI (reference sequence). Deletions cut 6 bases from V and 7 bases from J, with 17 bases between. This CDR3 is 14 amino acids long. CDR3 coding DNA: TGTGCCAGCAGCTCCTTGAGATCTAGACATACGCAGTATTTT. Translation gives CASSSLRSRHTQYF.

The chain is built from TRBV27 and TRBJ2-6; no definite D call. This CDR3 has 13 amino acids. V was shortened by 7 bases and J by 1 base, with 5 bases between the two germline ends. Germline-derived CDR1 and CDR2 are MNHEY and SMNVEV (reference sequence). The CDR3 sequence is CASTRSGANVLTF. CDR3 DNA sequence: TGTGCCAGCACCCGGTCTGGGGCCAACGTCCTGACTTTC.

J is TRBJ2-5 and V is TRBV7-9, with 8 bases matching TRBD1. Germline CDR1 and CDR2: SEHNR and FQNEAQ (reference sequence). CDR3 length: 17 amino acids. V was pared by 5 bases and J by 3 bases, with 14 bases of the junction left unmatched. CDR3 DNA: TGTGCCAGCAGCAGATTCTCCTGGACAGGGAAAAAAGAGACCCAGTACTTC. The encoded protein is CASSRFSWTGKKETQYF.

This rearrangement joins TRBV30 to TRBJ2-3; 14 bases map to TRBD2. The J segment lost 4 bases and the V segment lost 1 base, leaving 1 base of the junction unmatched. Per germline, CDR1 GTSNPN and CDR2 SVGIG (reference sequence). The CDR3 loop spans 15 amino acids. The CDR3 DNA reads TGTGCCTGGAGTGGGGGACTAGCGGGAGCAGATACGCAGTATTTT. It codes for CAWSGGLAGADTQYF.

CDR3 in DNA: TGTGCCTGGACTCATGGACTAGCGGCAAGCACAGATACGCAGTATTTT. It specifies CAWTHGLAASTDTQYF. The genes are TRBV30 and TRBJ2-3, with 10 bases fitting TRBD2. This CDR3 is built from 16 residues. With 4 bases clipped from V and 0 bases from J, the junction kept 7 bases outside the gene matches. The V gene's germline CDR1 is GTSNPN and CDR2 SVGIG (reference sequence).

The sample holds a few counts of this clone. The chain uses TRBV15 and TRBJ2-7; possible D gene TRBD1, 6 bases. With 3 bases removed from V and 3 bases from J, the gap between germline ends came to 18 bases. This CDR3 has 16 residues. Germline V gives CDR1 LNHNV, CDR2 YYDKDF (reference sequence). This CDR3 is CATSRETGTKLYEQYF. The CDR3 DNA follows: TGTGCCACCAGCAGGGAAACCGGGACAAAGCTCTACGAGCAGTACTTC.

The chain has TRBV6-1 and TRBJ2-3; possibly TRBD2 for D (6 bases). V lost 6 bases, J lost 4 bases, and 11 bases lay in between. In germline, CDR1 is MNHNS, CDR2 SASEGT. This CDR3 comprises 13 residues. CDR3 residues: CASRRGIPDTQYF. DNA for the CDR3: TGTGCCAGCAGACGCGGGATCCCAGATACGCAGTATTTT.

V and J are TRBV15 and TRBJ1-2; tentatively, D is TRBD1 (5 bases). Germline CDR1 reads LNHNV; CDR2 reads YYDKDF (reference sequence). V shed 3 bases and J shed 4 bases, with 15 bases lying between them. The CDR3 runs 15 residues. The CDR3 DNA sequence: TGTGCCACCAGCAGTGATAAGGGGCGATTCTATGGCTACACCTTC. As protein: CATSSDKGRFYGYTF.

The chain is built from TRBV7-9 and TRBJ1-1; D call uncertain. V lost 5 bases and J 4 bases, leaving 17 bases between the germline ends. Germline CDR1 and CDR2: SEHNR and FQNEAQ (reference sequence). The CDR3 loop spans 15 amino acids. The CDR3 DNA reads TGTGCCAGCAGCCGCCAGTTTGGTTCGGGCACTGAAGCTTTCTTT. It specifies CASSRQFGSGTEAFF.

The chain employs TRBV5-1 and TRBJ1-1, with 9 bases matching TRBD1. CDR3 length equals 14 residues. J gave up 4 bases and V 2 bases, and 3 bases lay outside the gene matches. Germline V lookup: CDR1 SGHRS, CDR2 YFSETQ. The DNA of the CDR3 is TGCGCCAGCAGCTTACAGGGGGCAGCCACTGAAGCTTTCTTT. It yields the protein CASSLQGAATEAFF.

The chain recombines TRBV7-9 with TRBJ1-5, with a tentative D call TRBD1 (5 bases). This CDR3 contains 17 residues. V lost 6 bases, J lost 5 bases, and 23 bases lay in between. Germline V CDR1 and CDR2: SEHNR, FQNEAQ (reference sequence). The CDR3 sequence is CASRSPGCRENYQPQHF. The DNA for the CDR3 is TGTGCCAGCAGGTCACCCGGTTGCAGGGAAAACTATCAGCCCCAGCATTTT.

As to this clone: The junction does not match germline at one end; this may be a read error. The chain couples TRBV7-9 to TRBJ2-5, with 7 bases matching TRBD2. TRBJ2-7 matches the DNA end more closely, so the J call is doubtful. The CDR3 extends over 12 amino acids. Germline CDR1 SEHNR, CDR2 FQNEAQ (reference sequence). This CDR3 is CSSSGTGYEQYF. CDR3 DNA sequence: TGTTCCAGCAGCGGGACTGGATACGAGCAGTACTTC.

CDR3 amino acids: CASSQGQGAEGETQYF. The CDR3 region has the DNA TGTGCCAGCAGCCAGGGACAGGGGGCGGAAGGGGAGACCCAGTACTTC. V and J are TRBV4-2 and TRBJ2-5; TRBD1 agrees at 12 bases. Per germline, CDR1 LGHNA and CDR2 YNFKEQ. The CDR3 loop spans 16 amino acids. Trimming at V came to 3 bases and at J to 5 bases, leaving 7 bases not matched to a gene.

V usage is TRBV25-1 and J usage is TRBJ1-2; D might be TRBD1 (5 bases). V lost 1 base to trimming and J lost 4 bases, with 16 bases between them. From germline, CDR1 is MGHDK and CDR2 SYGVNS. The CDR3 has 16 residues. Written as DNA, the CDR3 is TGTGCCAGCAGTGAATCGGGGGGAGATGGCGGCTATGGCTACACCTTC. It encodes CASSESGGDGGYGYTF.

CDR3 in DNA: TGTGCCAGCAGCTTGGGGGGCAGGACTAGAGGCACTGAAGCTTTCTTT. This sequence encodes CASSLGGRTRGTEAFF. This chain uses TRBV5-6 with TRBJ1-1, with D perhaps matching TRBD1 (5 bases). The V gene's germline CDR1 is SGHDT and CDR2 YYEEEE. The CDR3 is made up of 16 amino acids. V shed 0 bases and J shed 4 bases, with 16 bases lying between them.

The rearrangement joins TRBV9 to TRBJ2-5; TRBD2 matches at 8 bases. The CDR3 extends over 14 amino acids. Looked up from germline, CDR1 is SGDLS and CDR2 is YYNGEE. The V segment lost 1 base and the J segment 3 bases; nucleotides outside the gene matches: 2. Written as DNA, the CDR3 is TGTGCCAGCAGCGTAACGGGGGGGGAAGAGACCCAGTACTTC. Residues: CASSVTGGEETQYF. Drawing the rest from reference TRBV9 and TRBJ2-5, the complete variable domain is DSGVTQTPKHLITATGQRVTLRCSPRSGDLSVYWYQQSLDQGLQFLIQYYNGEERAKGNILERFSAQQFPDLHSELNLSSLELGDSALYFCASSVTGGEETQYFGPGTRLLVL.

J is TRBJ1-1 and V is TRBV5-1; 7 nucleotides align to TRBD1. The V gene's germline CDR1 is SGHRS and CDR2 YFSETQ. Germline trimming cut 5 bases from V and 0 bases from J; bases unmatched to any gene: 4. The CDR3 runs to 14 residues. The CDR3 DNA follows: TGCGCCAGCAGGCTACAGGGGATGAACACTGAAGCTTTCTTT. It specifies CASRLQGMNTEAFF.

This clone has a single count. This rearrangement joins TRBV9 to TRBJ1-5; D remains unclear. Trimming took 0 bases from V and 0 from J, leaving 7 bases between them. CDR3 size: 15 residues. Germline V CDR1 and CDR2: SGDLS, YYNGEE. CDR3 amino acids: CASSVGPSSNQPQHF. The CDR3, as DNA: TGTGCCAGCAGCGTAGGACCTAGTAGCAATCAGCCCCAGCATTTT.

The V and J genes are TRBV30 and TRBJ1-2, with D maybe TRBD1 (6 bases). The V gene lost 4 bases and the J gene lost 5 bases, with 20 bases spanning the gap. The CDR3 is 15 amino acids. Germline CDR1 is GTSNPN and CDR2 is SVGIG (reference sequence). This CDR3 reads CAWNSRGGIGYGYTF. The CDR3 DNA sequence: TGTGCCTGGAACTCGAGGGGGGGGATAGGTTATGGCTACACCTTC.

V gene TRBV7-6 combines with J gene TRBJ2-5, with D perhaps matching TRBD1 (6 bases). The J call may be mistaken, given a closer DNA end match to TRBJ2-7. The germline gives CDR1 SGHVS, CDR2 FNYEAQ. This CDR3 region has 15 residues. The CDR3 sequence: CASSLSGEGSYEQYF. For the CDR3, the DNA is TGTGCCAGCAGCTTATCAGGGGAAGGGTCCTACGAGCAGTACTTC.

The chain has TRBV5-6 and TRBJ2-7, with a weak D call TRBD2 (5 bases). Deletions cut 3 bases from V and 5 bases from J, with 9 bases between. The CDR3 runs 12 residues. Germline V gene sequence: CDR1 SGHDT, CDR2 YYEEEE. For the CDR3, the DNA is TGTGCCAGCAGCTCGCTAGCCCACGAGCAGTACTTC. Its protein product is CASSSLAHEQYF.

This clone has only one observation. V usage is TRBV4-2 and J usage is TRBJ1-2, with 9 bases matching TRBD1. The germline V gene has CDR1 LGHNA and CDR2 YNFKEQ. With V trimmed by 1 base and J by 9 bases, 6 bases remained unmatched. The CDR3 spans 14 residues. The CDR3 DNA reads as TGTGCCAGCAGCCAAGCCGGGACAGGGCTGAGCTACACCTTC. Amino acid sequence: CASSQAGTGLSYTF.

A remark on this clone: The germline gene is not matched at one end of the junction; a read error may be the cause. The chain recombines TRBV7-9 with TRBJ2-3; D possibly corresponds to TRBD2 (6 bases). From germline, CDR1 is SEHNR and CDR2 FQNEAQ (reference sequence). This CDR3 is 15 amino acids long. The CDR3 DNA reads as TGTTCCAGCAGCTTAGGTTCGGGGGGCACAGATACGCAGTATTTT. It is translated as CSSSLGSGGTDTQYF.

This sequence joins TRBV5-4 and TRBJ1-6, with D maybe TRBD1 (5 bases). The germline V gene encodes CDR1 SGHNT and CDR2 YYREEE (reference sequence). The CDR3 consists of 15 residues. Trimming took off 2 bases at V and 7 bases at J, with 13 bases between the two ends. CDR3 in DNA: TGTGCCAGCAGCTTTCGGCAGGGTGTAAATTCACCCCTCCACTTT. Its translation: CASSFRQGVNSPLHF.

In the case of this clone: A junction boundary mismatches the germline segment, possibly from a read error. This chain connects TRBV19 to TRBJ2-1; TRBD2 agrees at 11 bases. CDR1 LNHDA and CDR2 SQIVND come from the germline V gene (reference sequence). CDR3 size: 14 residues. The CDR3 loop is CASRIAGGPYEQFF. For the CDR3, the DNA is TGTGCCAGTAGAATAGCGGGAGGGCCTTATGAGCAGTTCTTC.